This TCR beta chain derives from a study of post-analysis software for immune sequencing data. Study as a whole: Included among the disease courses, which were recorded for the cohort, were relapsing-remitting, secondary progressive and progressive-relapsing multiple sclerosis. General study results and limits: About five TRBV segments were more frequent in patients than controls; TRBV5-6, TRBV5-1 and TRBV20-1 belonged to this group. Batch-mates among the samples co-clustered strongly by F measure. In multiple sclerosis, normalized Chao1 diversity was significantly below that of controls.

Between the trimmed V and J ends, which lost 6 bases and 2 bases, there was a span of 19 bases. Germline V gene lookup returns CDR1 SQVTM and CDR2 ANQGSEA. This CDR3 comprises 15 residues. cDNA libraries for TCR beta contained unique molecular identifiers. There were roughly 0.95 to 11 million T cells, and some 500,000 cDNA molecules came from them. TCRdb re-derived calls from the PCR reads in MiXCR, one entry per CDR3 protein. The sample lists about 680,000 distinct CDR3 sequences, approximately 60% occurring once. A few counts support this clonotype. Its antigen is not known. The clonotype was recovered from a girl aged 2 to 9 with multiple sclerosis. The gene calls are TRBV29-1 and TRBJ1-2, with D possibly TRBD1 on 5 matching bases. Material for sequencing was blood. DNA of the CDR3: TGCAGCGTCGATCGGGGGTCAGGTCTAAACTATGGCTACACCTTC. It translates to CSVDRGSGLNYGYTF.